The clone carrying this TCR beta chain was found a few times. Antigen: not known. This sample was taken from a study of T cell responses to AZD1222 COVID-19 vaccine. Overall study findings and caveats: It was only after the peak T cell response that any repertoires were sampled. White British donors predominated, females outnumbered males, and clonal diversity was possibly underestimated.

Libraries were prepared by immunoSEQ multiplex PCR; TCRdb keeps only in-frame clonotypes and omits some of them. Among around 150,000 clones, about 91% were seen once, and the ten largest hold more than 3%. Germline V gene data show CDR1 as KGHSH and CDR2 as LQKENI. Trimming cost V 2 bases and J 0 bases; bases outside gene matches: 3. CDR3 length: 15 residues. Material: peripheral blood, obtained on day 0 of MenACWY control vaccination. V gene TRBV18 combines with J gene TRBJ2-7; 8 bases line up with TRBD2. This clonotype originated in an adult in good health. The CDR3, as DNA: TGTGCCAGCTCACCAGGAGCGGGGGCCTCCTACGAGCAGTACTTC. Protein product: CASSPGAGASYEQYF.